The clone carrying this T cell receptor beta chain was observed a few times. Its antigen is as yet unknown. This sample is part of a study of T cell repertoires in cytomegalovirus infection. General observations from the study: Dominant in the ex vivo response were TCR beta clonotypes restricted by HLA-C and specific for CMV.

The V gene lost 7 bases and the J gene lost 6 bases, with 14 bases spanning the gap. Germline CDR1 SGHNT, CDR2 YYREEE (reference sequence). This CDR3 has 14 residues. TCRdb re-derived calls from the reads in MiXCR, one entry per CDR3 protein. The sample holds more than 75,000 distinct CDR3 sequences; over 25% are singletons and the top ten take 65% to 75%. The TCR was taken from a human donor in good health (CMV status not recorded). Some clones in this sample may be carry-over from other donors' samples. The sample here was CD8+ T cells from cultured PBMCs, taken from culture after CMV antigen stimulation. The J gene is TRBJ1-6, the V gene TRBV5-4; possibly TRBD1 for D (5 bases). The CDR3 region is CASLVWGGNSPLHF. The CDR3 nucleotides read TGTGCCAGCCTGGTTTGGGGGGGTAATTCACCCCTCCACTTT.